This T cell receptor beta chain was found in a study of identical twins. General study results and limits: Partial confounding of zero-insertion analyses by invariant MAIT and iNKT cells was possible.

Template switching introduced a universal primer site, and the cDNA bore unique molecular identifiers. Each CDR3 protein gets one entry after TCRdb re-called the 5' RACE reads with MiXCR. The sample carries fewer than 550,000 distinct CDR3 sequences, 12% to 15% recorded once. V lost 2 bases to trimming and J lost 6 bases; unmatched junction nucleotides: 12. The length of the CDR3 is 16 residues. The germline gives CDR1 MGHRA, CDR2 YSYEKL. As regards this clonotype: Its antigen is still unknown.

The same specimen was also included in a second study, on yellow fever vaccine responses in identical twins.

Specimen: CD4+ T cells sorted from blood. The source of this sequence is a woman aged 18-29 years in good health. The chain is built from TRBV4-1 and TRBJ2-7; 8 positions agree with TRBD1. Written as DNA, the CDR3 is TGCGCCAGCAGCCAACGAGGACAGGGTACAATGGGCGAGCAGTACTTC. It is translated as CASSQRGQGTMGEQYF.